Listed here are 25 T cell receptor beta chains from one sample, sequenced in a study of blood T cell repertoires in COVID-19 (dated by TCRdb to the early 2020s). Receptor libraries were prepared by the immunoSEQ multiplex PCR assay. Held by TCRdb, this immuneACCESS table contains in-frame sequences only and omits some clones. Under half of the omission traces to an unresolved V gene where checked; the cause of the rest is unknown. The sample table records 75,000 to 100,000 clones; 83% of these occur just once. Jointly, the top ten make up 25% to 30% of the sample. Material: peripheral blood. These receptor sequences come from a woman of 80 years or more with acute or convalescent COVID-19.

This clone occurred once. V gene TRBV6-6 combines with J gene TRBJ1-5, with 7 bases that match TRBD1. The CDR3 sequence is 14 residues long. The V segment lost 4 bases and the J segment 6 bases; nucleotides outside the gene matches: 6. Germline-derived CDR1 and CDR2 are MNHNY and SVGAGI (reference sequence). CDR3 in DNA: TGTGCCAGCAGTTTTCAACAGGGGATTCAGCCCCAGCATTTT. It codes for CASSFQQGIQPQHF.

CDR3 nucleotide sequence: TGCGCCAGCAGCTTGGCACTAGCGGGAAACCAAGAGACCCAGTACTTC. Translating it yields CASSLALAGNQETQYF. The genes are TRBV5-1 and TRBJ2-5, with TRBD2 matching 10 bases. Trimming took 0 bases from V and 0 from J; bases not matched to a gene: 2. Germline loops: CDR1 SGHRS, CDR2 YFSETQ. CDR3 length: 16 amino acids. The full variable domain, with the rest looked up from reference TRBV5-1 and TRBJ2-5, is KAGVTQTPRYLIKTRGQQVTLSCSPISGHRSVSWYQQTPGQGLQFLFEYFSETQRNKGNFPGRFSGRQFSNSRSEMNVSTLELGDSALYLCASSLALAGNQETQYFGPGTRLLVL.

The V gene is TRBV11-2, the J gene TRBJ1-5; D unclear. The V gene's germline CDR1 is SGHAT and CDR2 FQNNGV. This CDR3 has 13 amino acids. Trimming took off 1 base at V and 5 bases at J, with 6 bases between the two ends. This CDR3 reads CASSLVADQPQHF. CDR3 bases: TGTGCCAGCAGCTTAGTGGCAGATCAGCCCCAGCATTTT.

This clone occurred a few times. The chain carries TRBV28 and TRBJ2-7; 8 bases are shared with TRBD2. Germline CDR1 MDHEN, CDR2 SYDVKM. With V trimmed by 2 bases and J by 6 bases, 6 bases remained unmatched. The CDR3 totals 14 residues. The CDR3 coding sequence is TGTGCCAGCAGTTTAGGGCGGCGGGGGGTCGAGCAGTACTTC. Protein product: CASSLGRRGVEQYF.

This chain uses TRBV7-8 with TRBJ1-4; 7 nucleotides agree with TRBD1. CDR1 and CDR2 from the germline V gene are SGHVS and FQNEAQ. J lost 8 bases, V lost 2 bases, and 11 bases had no gene match. CDR3 size: 16 residues. The CDR3 DNA is TGTGCCAGCAGCTTAAACCCCGACAGGGCGGAGGAAAAACTGTTTTTT. This encodes CASSLNPDRAEEKLFF.

This chain links TRBV18 with TRBJ2-1; 7 bases fit TRBD2. The CDR3 has 15 amino acids. Germline V gene lookup returns CDR1 KGHSH and CDR2 LQKENI. After removal of 3 bases from V and 2 bases from J, the junction contained 4 bases not matched to a gene. The CDR3 region has the DNA TGTGCCAGCTCACCTCCTAGCGGAACCTACAATGAGCAGTTCTTC. This sequence encodes CASSPPSGTYNEQFF.

V usage is TRBV3-1 (or the pseudogene TRBV3-2) and J usage is TRBJ2-5, with 8 bases identical to TRBD1. The CDR3 has 13 amino acids. Germline CDR1 reads LGHDT; CDR2 reads YNNKEL (reference sequence). The V gene end was trimmed by 3 bases and the J gene end by 5 bases; junction bases not matched to a gene: 2. The CDR3 region is CASSQGQVETQYF. CDR3 bases: TGTGCCAGCAGCCAGGGACAGGTGGAGACCCAGTACTTC.

The genes are TRBV29-1 and TRBJ1-1, with TRBD1 matching over 8 bases. Trimming at V came to 4 bases and at J to 5 bases, leaving 3 bases not matched to a gene. The CDR3 runs 12 residues. Germline assignment: CDR1 SQVTM and CDR2 ANQGSEA. The DNA of the CDR3 is TGCAGCGTTGGACAGGGGATTACTGAAGCTTTCTTT. Translating gives CSVGQGITEAFF.

CDR3 sequence reads: CASSPGTAQETQYF. In nucleotides, the CDR3 is TGTGCCAGCTCTCCCGGGACAGCCCAAGAGACCCAGTACTTC. The rearrangement links TRBV18 to TRBJ2-5; 7 nucleotides agree with TRBD1. The CDR3 runs to 14 residues. CDR1 is KGHSH, CDR2 LQKENI, per germline. V was pared by 6 bases and J by 1 base, with 5 bases of the junction left unmatched.

The chain combines TRBV28 with TRBJ2-4, with D possibly TRBD1 on 5 matching bases. Trimming stripped 7 bases from V and 7 bases from J, with 11 bases between. The CDR3 is made up of 12 amino acids. Per the germline V gene, CDR1 is MDHEN and CDR2 is SYDVKM. The CDR3 here is CASTGARNIQYF. The DNA of the CDR3 is TGTGCCAGCACTGGGGCCCGGAACATTCAGTACTTC. The full variable domain, rest sourced from reference TRBV28 and TRBJ2-4, is DVKVTQSSRYLVKRTGEKVFLECVQDMDHENMFWYRQDPGLGLRLIYFSYDVKMKEKGDIPEGYSVSREKKERFSLILESASTNQTSMYLCASTGARNIQYFGAGTRLSVL.

J is TRBJ2-2 and V is TRBV7-2; a possible D gene is TRBD2 (5 bases). This CDR3 contains 16 residues. Trimming shortened V by 5 bases and J by 1 base, and 14 bases separated the two germline ends. CDR1 and CDR2 (germline): SGHTA, FQGNSA. The CDR3 sequence is CASSLSGLGNTGELFF. The CDR3 region has the DNA TGTGCCAGCAGCCTGAGCGGCCTGGGGAACACCGGGGAGCTGTTTTTT.

V is TRBV6-5 and J is TRBJ1-5; 7 bases match TRBD1. Germline V CDR1 and CDR2: MNHEY, SVGAGI. J lost 4 bases, V lost 6 bases, and 6 bases had no gene match. The CDR3 extends over 14 amino acids. The CDR3 DNA reads TGTGCCAGCAGGGCCGGGACAGATAATCAGCCCCAGCATTTT. This encodes CASRAGTDNQPQHF.

The chain combines TRBV21-1 with TRBJ1-5; the table names TRBD1, a call not compared with the DNA. TRBV21-1 is noted as a pseudogene. The CDR3 runs 15 residues. The CDR3 region has the DNA TGTGCCAGCATCTGGACAGGGGAAAGCAATCAGCCCCAGCATTTT. Its translation: CASIWTGESNQPQHF.

The rearrangement uses TRBV9 and TRBJ2-2; the D gene is possibly TRBD2 (6 bases). Trimming removed 3 bases from V and 7 bases from J, with 16 bases in between. This CDR3 comprises 15 residues. CDR1 and CDR2 (germline): SGDLS, YYNGEE. The CDR3 DNA follows: TGTGCCAGCAGCGGGGGGACTTTCCCGGGCGGGGAGCTGTTTTTT. Translating gives CASSGGTFPGGELFF.

The V call is TRBV6-5, the J call TRBJ2-7, with 7 nucleotides matching TRBD1. CDR1 and CDR2 (germline): MNHEY, SVGAGI. Trimming cost V 5 bases and J 2 bases; bases outside gene matches: 9. The CDR3 totals 15 residues. The CDR3 DNA is TGTGCCAGCAGTCAGCCTCAGGACAGGACCTACGAGCAGTACTTC. Protein sequence: CASSQPQDRTYEQYF.

The rearrangement links TRBV19 to TRBJ2-6; 9 bases are shared with TRBD1. Germline CDR1 and CDR2: LNHDA and SQIVND (reference sequence). Trimming took 2 bases from V and 1 from J; bases not matched to a gene: 6. The CDR3 is 18 amino acids. CDR3 nucleotides: TGTGCCAGTAGTATATCCGGGACAGGGAGGTCTGGGGCCAACGTCCTGACTTTC. This codes for CASSISGTGRSGANVLTF.

Comment on this clone: At one of its ends the junction is not consistent with the germline gene, which may arise from a read error. CDR3 amino acids: CASSSGQDTRELFF. CDR3 nucleotide sequence: TGCGCCAGCAGCTCGGGACAGGACACCAGGGAGCTGTTTTTT. The gene calls are TRBV5-1 and TRBJ2-2, with 8 bases identical to TRBD1. This CDR3 spans 14 amino acids. Germline V lookup: CDR1 SGHRS, CDR2 YFSETQ.

The rearrangement uses TRBV10-2 and TRBJ2-6, with 9 bases identical to TRBD1. V shed 2 bases, J shed 3 bases, and the junction held 5 bases outside the gene matches. The CDR3 is 17 residues long. In germline, CDR1 is WSHSY, CDR2 SAAADI. DNA for the CDR3: TGCGCCAGCAGTGAGCCACAGGGGGCGCTTGGGGCCAACGTCCTGACTTTC. This sequence encodes CASSEPQGALGANVLTF.

The rearrangement joins TRBV2 to TRBJ2-7, with TRBD1 matching 9 bases. This CDR3 is built from 14 residues. Germline CDR1 and CDR2: SNHLY and FYNNEI. V shed 7 bases and J 0 bases; nucleotides not matched to a gene: 4. CDR3 protein: CASKGTGPSYEQYF. CDR3 bases: TGTGCCAGCAAGGGGACAGGGCCCTCCTACGAGCAGTACTTC.

The chain combines TRBV2 with TRBJ2-3; 12 bases fit TRBD2. Germline CDR1 reads SNHLY; CDR2 reads FYNNEI. The V gene end was trimmed by 10 bases and the J gene end by 0 bases; junction bases not matched to a gene: 5. This CDR3 has 15 residues. CDR3 sequence: CATSGTSGSTDTQYF. The CDR3 nucleotides are TGTGCCACCTCCGGGACTAGCGGGAGCACAGATACGCAGTATTTT.

CDR3 DNA sequence: TGTGCCAGCAACCAAGCAGGGACAGGGACCGAGACCCAGTACTTC. Its translation: CASNQAGTGTETQYF. The chain employs TRBV7-9 and TRBJ2-5; TRBD1 matches 9 bases. The CDR3 spans 15 residues. Per germline, CDR1 SEHNR and CDR2 FQNEAQ (reference sequence). J was trimmed by 5 bases and V by 7 bases; bases with no gene match: 11.

The J gene is TRBJ1-5, the V gene TRBV18; D is uncertain. V was clipped by 5 bases and J by 9 bases, with 11 bases between them. The CDR3 consists of 12 residues. From germline, CDR1 is KGHSH and CDR2 LQKENI. The CDR3 sequence is CASSSRTGPQHF. CDR3 coding DNA: TGTGCCAGCTCATCAAGGACTGGGCCCCAGCATTTT.

The chain links TRBV4-3 to TRBJ2-7; perhaps TRBD1 as D (5 bases). CDR1 and CDR2 (germline): LGHNA, YSLEER. This CDR3 has 14 residues. V lost 0 bases, J lost 4 bases, and 10 bases lay in between. This chain's CDR3 is CASSQDRGSYEQYF. In DNA, the CDR3 is TGCGCCAGCAGCCAAGATAGGGGTTCGTACGAGCAGTACTTC.

This clone was observed a few times. The chain uses TRBV5-8 and TRBJ2-7; the match to TRBD1 covers 8 bases. V dropped 4 bases and J dropped 1; count of bases not matched to a gene: 4. CDR1 and CDR2 from the germline V gene are SGHTS and YDEGEE. The CDR3 has 14 amino acids. The CDR3 nucleotides read TGTGCCAGCAGCACCAGGACAGGGTCCTACGAGCAGTACTTC. It is translated as CASSTRTGSYEQYF.

This chain's CDR3 is CASSFDGISVWYF. CDR3 in DNA: TGTGCCAGCAGCTTCGACGGGATCTCGGTTTGGTACTTC. This sequence joins TRBV5-5 and TRBJ2-4, with D possibly TRBD2 on 5 matching bases. Germline loops: CDR1 SGHKS, CDR2 YYEKEE (reference sequence). Trimming took off 2 bases at V and 15 bases at J, with 18 bases between the two ends. The CDR3 sequence is 13 residues long.